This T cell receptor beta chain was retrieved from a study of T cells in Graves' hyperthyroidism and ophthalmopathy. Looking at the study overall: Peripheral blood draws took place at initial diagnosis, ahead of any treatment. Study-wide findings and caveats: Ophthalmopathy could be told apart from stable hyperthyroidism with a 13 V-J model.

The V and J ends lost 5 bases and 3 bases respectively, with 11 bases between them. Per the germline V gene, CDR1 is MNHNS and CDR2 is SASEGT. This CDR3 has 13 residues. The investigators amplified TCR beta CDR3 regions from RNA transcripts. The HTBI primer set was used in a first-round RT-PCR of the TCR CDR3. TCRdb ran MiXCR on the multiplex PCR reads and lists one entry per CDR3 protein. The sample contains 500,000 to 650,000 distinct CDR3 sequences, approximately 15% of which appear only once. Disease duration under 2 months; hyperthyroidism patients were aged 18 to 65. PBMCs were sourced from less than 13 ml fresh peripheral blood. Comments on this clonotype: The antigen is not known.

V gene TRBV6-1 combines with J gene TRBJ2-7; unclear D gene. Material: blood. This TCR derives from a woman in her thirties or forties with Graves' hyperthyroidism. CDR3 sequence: CASSKTADYEQYF. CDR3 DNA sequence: TGTGCCAGCAGTAAGACGGCAGACTACGAGCAGTACTTC.